This T cell receptor beta chain was profiled in a study of blood T cells in healthy people across ages. Overall study: Template switching caught about one barcoded beta molecule for each two T cells.

A second PCR of 7 to 11 cycles used a sample-barcoded 5' primer and a J-beta primer mix. TCRdb reprocessed the 5' RACE reads via MiXCR and lists one record per CDR3 protein. The data hold under 950,000 distinct CDR3 sequences, with about a fifth observed a single time. In the case of this clonotype: The conserved phenylalanine or tryptophan is not found at the CDR3 terminus, so this likely reflects a read error.

The CDR3 has 13 residues. The V gene's germline CDR1 is KGHDR and CDR2 SFDVKD. V lost 3 bases and J 5 bases, leaving 9 bases between the germline ends. J is TRBJ2-5 and V is TRBV24-1; perhaps D is TRBD1 or TRBD2 (5 bases each). Source material: blood. The sequence was obtained from a man aged 65 to 79 in good health. This chain's CDR3 is CATSDAGTETQYS. In DNA, the CDR3 is TGTGCCACCAGTGATGCTGGGACGGAGACCCAGTACTCC.